A selection of T cell receptor beta chains follows, all from one sample in a study of cytomegalovirus exposure and HLA in healthy donors. This table comes from immunoSEQ multiplex PCR, and its TCRdb copy is limited to in-frame clones, with some not included. The table records 150,000 or so clones, more than 60% of them present only once. Sample: PBMCs. Source of these receptors: a man younger than 35 in good health and CMV-seropositive. Both conserved end residues are part of each CDR3. The D gene is left open where the match is weak. Part of the rows lack a size; the others show once, few, many or a class for expanded clones.

TRBJ1-1 | . | TRBV5-1 | . | CASSFKGENTEAFF | TGCGCCAGCAGCTTCAAGGGGGAGAACACTGAAGCTTTCTTT
TRBJ2-2 | TRBD2 | TRBV10-1 | . | CASSRLAGGSTGELFF | TGCGCCAGCAGCAGACTAGCGGGAGGGTCCACCGGGGAGCTGTTTTTT
TRBJ2-7 | TRBD2 | TRBV7-9 | . | CASSRREVSEQYF | TGTGCCAGCAGTCGGCGGGAGGTCTCCGAGCAGTACTTC
TRBJ2-7 | TRBD1 | TRBV19 | . | CASSIEPGQGMYEQYF | TGTGCCAGTAGTATAGAACCGGGACAGGGGATGTACGAGCAGTACTTC
TRBJ1-5 | . | TRBV23-1 | . | CASTSHDSSNQPQHF | TGCGCCAGCACCTCCCATGACAGTAGCAATCAGCCCCAGCATTTT
TRBJ2-3 | . | TRBV18 | . | CASSTRGQDTQYF | TGTGCCAGCTCAACAAGGGGCCAAGATACGCAGTATTTT
TRBJ2-3 | TRBD2 | TRBV27 | . | CASSFRASGKSGDTQYF | TGTGCCAGCAGTTTTCGGGCTAGCGGGAAGTCGGGAGATACGCAGTATTTT
TRBJ2-3 | TRBD2 | TRBV29-1 | . | CSALHLAAPTDTQYF | TGCAGCGCGTTACACCTAGCGGCACCCACAGATACGCAGTATTTT
TRBJ1-2 | . | TRBV27 | . | CASSLASGVYGYTF | TGTGCCAGCAGTTTAGCGTCAGGGGTCTATGGCTACACCTTC
TRBJ1-1 | . | TRBV28 | once | CASIAGSREAFF | TGTGCCAGCATCGCTGGGAGCCGGGAGGCTTTCTTT
TRBJ2-5 | TRBD2 | TRBV15 | . | CATSSPRASGRDETQYF | TGTGCCACCAGCAGCCCCAGAGCTAGCGGGAGGGATGAGACCCAGTACTTC
TRBJ2-1 | TRBD2 | TRBV9 | . | CASSVEGLAGGSNEQFF | TGTGCCAGCAGCGTAGAGGGACTAGCGGGAGGTAGTAATGAGCAGTTCTTC
TRBJ2-7 | TRBD1 | TRBV5-1 | few | CASSEGTGSTYEQYF | TGCGCCAGCAGCGAAGGGACAGGGTCTACCTACGAGCAGTACTTC
TRBJ2-7 | TRBD2 | TRBV11-1 | . | CASSGVLSGSSYEQYF | TGTGCCAGCAGCGGAGTCTTGAGCGGGAGTTCCTACGAGCAGTACTTC
TRBJ2-7 | TRBD2 | TRBV29-1 | . | CSVRGSVTYEQYF | TGCAGCGTTCGCGGGAGTGTGACCTACGAGCAGTACTTC
TRBJ2-7 | TRBD1 | TRBV6-5 | . | CASSARDRGREQYF | TGTGCCAGCAGTGCGCGGGACAGGGGGCGCGAGCAGTACTTC
TRBJ1-6 | . | TRBV7-2 | . | CASSLRQFSYNSPLHF | TGTGCCAGCAGCCTAAGACAGTTCTCCTATAATTCACCCCTCCACTTT
TRBJ2-5 | . | TRBV4-1 | . | CASSQGQAPQETQYF | TGCGCCAGCAGCCAAGGGCAGGCTCCGCAAGAGACCCAGTACTTC
TRBJ2-3 | . | TRBV28 | few | CASSVDPGQADTQYF | TGTGCCAGCAGTGTCGATCCGGGACAAGCAGATACGCAGTATTTT
TRBJ2-1 | TRBD2 | TRBV9 | . | CASSVEGTREDEQFF | TGTGCCAGCAGCGTCGAAGGGACTAGAGAGGACGAGCAGTTCTTC
TRBJ1-1 | . | TRBV6-6 | . | CASSYLPGGKNTEAFF | TGTGCCAGCAGTTACCTCCCGGGTGGTAAGAACACTGAAGCTTTCTTT
TRBJ2-5 | TRBD1 | TRBV12-5 | . | CASGDGQGARETQYF | TGTGCTAGTGGGGATGGACAGGGGGCTCGAGAGACCCAGTACTTC
TRBJ2-7 | . | TRBV6-6 | few | CASSEVKNEQYF | TGTGCCAGTTCAGAGGTGAAGAACGAGCAGTACTTC
TRBJ2-7 | TRBD1 | TRBV14 | . | CASSRKDRGTYEQYF | TGTGCCAGCAGCCGCAAGGACAGGGGTACCTACGAGCAGTACTTC
TRBJ2-4 | . | TRBV6-6 | . | CASSYEDYQNIQYF | TGTGCCAGCAGTTACGAGGACTACCAAAACATTCAGTACTTC
TRBJ1-5 | TRBD1 | TRBV4-2 | . | CASSQDARGQGNQPQHF | TGTGCCAGCAGCCAAGATGCCCGAGGACAGGGGAATCAGCCCCAGCATTTT
TRBJ1-1 | . | TRBV28 | . | CASSRGATEAFF | TGTGCCAGCAGTCGGGGTGCCACTGAAGCTTTCTTT
TRBJ1-5 | . | TRBV28 | . | CASNGRGAGNQPQHF | TGTGCCAGCAACGGCAGGGGTGCGGGCAATCAGCCCCAGCATTTT
TRBJ1-1 | TRBD1 | TRBV5-1 | . | CASSGTGIPNTEAFF | TGCGCCAGCAGCGGGACAGGGATACCGAACACTGAAGCTTTCTTT
TRBJ2-3 | . | TRBV5-5 | . | CASSWGTSRGYTDTQYF | TGTGCCAGCAGCTGGGGAACGTCCAGGGGTTACACAGATACGCAGTATTTT
TRBJ2-5 | . | TRBV27 | . | CASSLSVATQETQYF | TGTGCCAGCAGTTTATCCGTAGCGACCCAAGAGACCCAGTACTTC
TRBJ2-3 | TRBD2 | TRBV28 | . | CASSSLAGGGDTQYF | TGTGCCAGCAGTTCTCTAGCGGGGGGTGGAGATACGCAGTATTTT
TRBJ2-7 | . | TRBV28 | . | CASSFRLGGYEQYF | TGTGCCAGCAGTTTTCGCCTCGGGGGCTACGAGCAGTACTTC
TRBJ1-4 | . | TRBV2 | few | CASSVANIGEKLFF | TGTGCCAGCAGTGTTGCAAACATCGGGGAAAAACTGTTTTTT
TRBJ1-5 | TRBD1 | TRBV6-7 | . | CASGSSGQKRLYQPQHF | TGTGCCAGCGGGTCGTCGGGACAGAAAAGACTTTATCAGCCCCAGCATTTT
TRBJ2-1 | . | TRBV4-2 | . | CASSQNPPGGASYNEQFF | TGTGCCAGCAGCCAAAATCCGCCGGGCGGGGCCTCCTACAATGAGCAGTTCTTC
TRBJ1-2 | . | TRBV30 | . | CAWSRGRARGYTF | TGTGCCTGGTCTAGAGGGCGTGCCCGGGGCTACACCTTC
TRBJ2-3 | . | TRBV6-6 | . | CASTNQEAGSTDTQYF | TGTGCCAGCACTAATCAGGAGGCGGGGAGCACAGATACGCAGTATTTT
TRBJ2-6 | TRBD1 | TRBV11-2 | . | CASSTGTVSGANVLTF | TGTGCCAGCAGCACCGGGACAGTCTCTGGGGCCAACGTCCTGACTTTC
TRBJ1-4 | TRBD1 | TRBV4-1 | . | CASSQNRGSNEKLFF | TGCGCCAGCAGCCAAAACAGGGGTTCTAATGAAAAACTGTTTTTT
TRBJ2-7 | TRBD2 | TRBV7-2 | . | CASSLWGGNEQYF | TGTGCCAGCAGCTTATGGGGAGGGAACGAGCAGTACTTC
TRBJ1-4 | . | TRBV7-7 | . | CASSPGALNEKLFF | TGTGCCAGCAGTCCAGGGGCCCTTAATGAAAAACTGTTTTTT
TRBJ2-3 | . | TRBV23-1 | . | CASSQRKTNCPTDTQYF | TGCGCCAGCAGTCAAAGGAAGACAAATTGCCCTACAGATACGCAGTATTTT
TRBJ1-1 | TRBD1 | TRBV19 | . | CASSPTGQGNTEAFF | TGTGCCAGTAGCCCCACGGGACAGGGAAACACTGAAGCTTTCTTT
TRBJ2-1 | TRBD2 | TRBV18 | . | CASSQGGLALNEQFF | TGTGCCAGCTCACAAGGGGGACTAGCCCTCAATGAGCAGTTCTTC
TRBJ2-1 | . | TRBV10-1 | . | CASSRSRREIYNEQFF | TGCGCCAGCAGCCGATCTAGGAGGGAGATCTACAATGAGCAGTTCTTC
TRBJ2-5 | TRBD2 | TRBV15 | . | CATSRWTSDPETQYF | TGTGCCACCAGCAGGTGGACTAGCGACCCAGAGACCCAGTACTTC
TRBJ2-7 | . | TRBV9 | . | CASSVGPGRGYEQYF | TGTGCCAGCAGCGTAGGTCCGGGACGGGGGTACGAGCAGTACTTC
TRBJ2-5 | . | TRBV27 | . | CASSWTVRETQYF | TGTGCCAGCAGTTGGACAGTGCGAGAGACCCAGTACTTC
TRBJ2-3 | . | TRBV25-1 | few | CASSRMGPPDTQYF | TGTGCCAGCAGTCGGATGGGCCCCCCAGATACGCAGTATTTT